This T cell receptor (beta chain) is from a study of cytomegalovirus exposure and HLA in healthy donors (dated by TCRdb to 2016 to 2017). For context, the study as a whole: According to a later analysis, the roughly 130 validation repertoires were produced on the same platform as the 680 or so repertoires of the first cohort. The study aimed to test whether cataloging public T cell receptors could reveal signatures of past pathogen exposure. A separate validation cohort of 100 to 150 different subjects was used in addition to the approximately 640-subject first cohort. To predict cytomegalovirus infection status, the study brought together high-throughput TCR immunosequencing, statistical association of individual TCRs with disease status, and machine learning. Beyond this particular receptor, the publication reports: According to the authors, the approach could potentially be generalized to other disease states and immunological phenotypes. A later analysis found that TCRs clustered in the first cohort also tended to co-occur in the 120 validation repertoires, with approximately 95% of cluster scores above 0. In both the original and validation cohorts, the classifier was reported to diagnose cytomegalovirus status with high specificity and sensitivity. In vitro tests confirmed that a few of the cytomegalovirus-associated TCR beta chains recognize cytomegalovirus antigens. A later analysis had no HLA typing for the validation cohort, so co-occurrence there was scored across all 110 or so repertoires. Across donors, most TCR sequences were observed very rarely, whereas some public TCRs were present in many individuals. The study gave a list of about 150 TCR beta chains associated with cytomegalovirus.

Separate from the approximately 700-subject first cohort, the validation cohort of roughly 110 subjects was the group to which the donors belonged. The receptor library was made with the immunoSEQ multiplex PCR assay. On the authors' methods: A statistical classification framework was built to diagnose cytomegalovirus status from the catalog of TCR beta chain sequences. TCRdb carries this immuneACCESS record with in-frame sequences only. Its versions omit some clonotypes, under half of them owing to an unresolved V gene in the studies checked, with the rest unexplained. V and J calls and clone size are those listed in that table; D and trimming were worked out from the DNA. The sample table records 300,000 to 400,000 clones; 75% to 90% of these occur just once. The ten largest clones add up to roughly 0.8% of the sample. A word on this clone: The antigen it recognizes is unknown. Qualities for individual bases were not recorded, and no much larger clone is one base off.

The V end loses 2 bases and the J end loses 2 bases, and a stretch of 20 bases separates them. Its CDR3 holds 18 amino acids, cysteine through phenylalanine. The CDR3 DNA has 54 bases and is translated from base 1. CDR1 and CDR2, per the germline V gene (reference sequence), are MNHEY and SMNVEV. This chain is built from TRBV27 and TRBJ2-3; a weak D assignment points to TRBD2 (6 bases agree). Sequencing input: PBMCs. The sequence was obtained from a woman under 30 in good health and CMV-seronegative. The CDR3 here reads CASSLGPRRDGTTDTQYF. The bases read TGTGCCAGCAGTTTAGGTCCCCGGCGGGACGGGACCACAGATACGCAGTATTTT.